Shown below are 14 T cell receptor beta chains from a single sample sequenced in a study of human T cells and chemical hapten exposure. TCRdb reanalysed the RACE reads using MiXCR and keeps one entry per CDR3 protein. The table lists tens of thousands of distinct CDR3 sequences, roughly 10% of them singletons. The time point: pre-sensitization, week 0. Treatment denoted: therapeutic diphenylcyclopropenone sensitization with weekly scalp DPC. Sequencing used whole blood, obtained in connection with sensitization to the hapten diphenylcyclopropenone (DPC). The receptors shown here come from a woman aged 40 to 55 with alopecia areata. Some clones in this sample may be carry-over from other donors' samples.

The chain couples TRBV4-3 to TRBJ2-1; 7 bases align to TRBD2. With 4 bases clipped from V and 4 bases from J, the junction kept 13 bases outside the gene matches. This CDR3 region has 17 residues. Germline loops: CDR1 LGHNA, CDR2 YSLEER. This chain's CDR3 is CASSRTSGEGGYNEQFF. CDR3 nucleotide sequence: TGCGCCAGCAGCCGGACTAGTGGGGAAGGTGGTTACAATGAGCAGTTCTTC.

In this sample, this clonotype turned up many times. V is TRBV2 and J is TRBJ2-1; D uncertain. CDR1 and CDR2 from the germline V gene are SNHLY and FYNNEI. This CDR3 spans 12 amino acids. V lost 8 bases and J 10 bases, leaving 15 bases between the germline ends. CDR3 nucleotide sequence: TGTGCCAGCCGGCGATCCGTTGGGGAGCAGTTCTTC. This gives the protein CASRRSVGEQFF.

This rearrangement joins TRBV11-3 to TRBJ2-5, with TRBD2 matching 7 bases. V trimming: 1 base; J trimming: 5 bases; junction bases outside the gene matches: 4. Germline V gene sequence: CDR1 SGHNT, CDR2 YENEEA. This CDR3 spans 14 amino acids. CDR3 nucleotide sequence: TGTGCCAGCAGCTTAGGGCGGGGGACGGAGACCCAGTACTTC. Its translation: CASSLGRGTETQYF.

This clonotype was found a few times. CDR3 in amino acids: CASSQRLAGNSEQFF. The DNA of the CDR3 is TGTGCCAGCAGTCAGAGACTAGCGGGGAATAGTGAGCAGTTCTTC. The genes are TRBV6-2 or TRBV6-3 and TRBJ2-1, with 11 bases identical to TRBD2. Germline V lookup: CDR1 MNHEY, CDR2 SVGEGT. V lost 5 bases, J lost 9 bases, and 9 bases stayed unmatched. There are 15 residues in the CDR3.

The chain joins TRBV11-3 to TRBJ2-1; D is uncertain. Germline-derived CDR1 and CDR2 are SGHNT and YENEEA. The CDR3 has 12 residues. Trimming took off 3 bases at V and 7 bases at J, with 7 bases between the two ends. The CDR3 loop is CASSFKENEQFF. As DNA, the CDR3 is TGTGCCAGCAGCTTTAAGGAGAATGAGCAGTTCTTC.

The table lists this clonotype with many counts. The chain couples TRBV4-1 to TRBJ1-4; 9 bases match TRBD1. Germline V gives CDR1 MGHRA, CDR2 YSYEKL. V shed 4 bases and J 0 bases; nucleotides not matched to a gene: 9. The CDR3 runs 18 residues. The CDR3 DNA sequence: TGCGCCAGCAGCCGGGGACAGGGAGTGAGCGCAACTAATGAAAAACTGTTTTTT. Amino acids: CASSRGQGVSATNEKLFF.

There are a few counts of this clonotype. This chain connects TRBV24-1 to TRBJ2-2; possible D gene TRBD1, 6 bases. V lost 3 bases and J 5 bases, leaving 12 bases between the germline ends. Germline V gives CDR1 KGHDR, CDR2 SFDVKD. The CDR3 contains 15 residues. CDR3 region: CATSDPSRGTGELFF. CDR3 nucleotide sequence: TGTGCCACCAGTGATCCAAGCAGGGGAACCGGGGAGCTGTTTTTT.

In this sample, this clonotype turned up a few times. The chain combines TRBV29-1 with TRBJ1-1; the D gene is possibly TRBD1 (5 bases). From germline, CDR1 is SQVTM and CDR2 ANQGSEA. The CDR3 runs to 11 residues. V was cut by 3 bases and J by 13 bases, with 15 bases left in between. In DNA form, the CDR3 reads TGCAGCGTTGAGAGCGGGCGGGGGGTTTTCTTT. Its protein is CSVESGRGVFF.

The chain joins TRBV19 to TRBJ2-1; D is ambiguous. Trimming removed 9 bases at V and 7 bases at J, with 7 bases between. Germline values: CDR1 LNHDA, CDR2 SQIVND (reference sequence). The CDR3 loop spans 10 amino acids. Here the CDR3 reads CARILNEQFF. The CDR3 DNA follows: TGTGCCAGAATCTTGAATGAGCAGTTCTTC.

This clonotype showed up many times. The chain has TRBV27 and TRBJ1-2; possible D gene TRBD1, 5 bases. The CDR3 runs to 14 residues. The germline V gene encodes CDR1 MNHEY and CDR2 SMNVEV (reference sequence). V gave up 7 bases and J gave up 4 bases, with 16 bases separating them. This CDR3 is CASKPFVGPYGYTF. The DNA for the CDR3 is TGTGCCAGCAAGCCATTCGTGGGGCCCTATGGCTACACCTTC.

The rearrangement uses TRBV13 and TRBJ2-7; 7 bases fit TRBD1. Germline lookup yields CDR1 PRHDT and CDR2 FYEKMQ (reference sequence). V lost 1 base, J lost 1 base, and 1 base stayed unmatched. The length of the CDR3 is 14 residues. CDR3 amino acids: CASSLDRGSYEQYF. The CDR3 bases are TGTGCCAGCAGCTTAGACAGGGGATCCTACGAGCAGTACTTC.

The gene calls are TRBV5-1 and TRBJ2-1; 10 positions agree with TRBD2. V shed 0 bases, J shed 9 bases, and the junction held 6 bases outside the gene matches. This CDR3 region has 15 residues. Germline CDR1 and CDR2: SGHRS and YFSETQ. The CDR3 coding sequence is TGCGCCAGCAGCTTGGAGGCTAGCGGGAGACGTGAGCAGTTCTTC. Protein: CASSLEASGRREQFF.

The sample holds a few counts of this clonotype. The chain combines TRBV6-2 or TRBV6-3 with TRBJ2-7; D ambiguous. Germline lookup yields CDR1 MNHEY and CDR2 SVGEGT. Trimming cost V 8 bases and J 0 bases, with 14 bases left between them. The CDR3 is made up of 14 amino acids. CDR3 in DNA: TGTGCCAGCTCTCAATGGCAGAGCTCCTACGAGCAGTACTTC. Amino acids: CASSQWQSSYEQYF.

This clonotype has only a few counts. V usage is TRBV6-6 and J usage is TRBJ2-2; no clear D gene. Germline V CDR1 and CDR2: MNHNY, SVGAGI (reference sequence). The germline V and J ends were trimmed by 0 bases and 4 bases, with 9 bases remaining between them. The CDR3 covers 15 residues. The CDR3 sequence is CASSYSSASTGELFF. The CDR3 DNA sequence: TGTGCCAGCAGTTACTCGTCCGCGAGCACCGGGGAGCTGTTTTTT.